The source of this T cell receptor beta chain is a study of human T cells and chemical hapten exposure (dated by TCRdb to the early 2020s). Background for the entire study: For sensitization, 2% DPC in acetone was applied to a 2 cm by 2 cm area of upper inner arm skin. Weekly therapeutic DPC doses were additionally applied to the scalp of patients throughout the roughly 25-week study period. Patch tests used Finn chambers with 0.01% DPC on the upper back, scored after 6 days by International Contact Dermatitis Research Group standards. The patient cohort, mostly female, included alopecia areata with under or over 50% scalp involvement, alopecia totalis and alopecia universalis. Libraries were pooled for sequencing, and variation in per-sample TCR yields was attributed mainly to small differences in library volumes within the pool. Peripheral blood TCR repertoire changes were tracked in vivo in alopecia patients during primary and secondary sensitization to the hapten diphenylcyclopropenone (DPC). Blood samples were taken from patients before sensitization (week 0) and at 2, 6 and about 24 weeks after DPC sensitization. Some 29 alopecia patients gave blood for TCR sequencing at one to four time points (pre-sensitization, 2, 6 and 24 weeks). Results the study describes overall, beyond this receptor: Compared with pre-sensitization or healthy control sets, expanded TCRs formed significantly more large CDR3 similarity clusters, which is consistent with antigen-driven responses. The number of PT1 expanded TCRs positively correlated with patch test score, significant at thresholds 8, 16 and 32 but not 4. Because all patients had alopecia, a presumed autoimmune disease, the immune response of the patients might differ from that of healthy individuals. Repeated subsampling changed both the strength of the expansion versus patch-test correlation and the threshold at which that correlation became significant. DPC sensitization did not change how many TCRs were above 1 in 1000 frequency, and no evidence was found of alterations in global repertoire structure.

CDR1 SGHTA and CDR2 FQGTGA were looked up in the germline V gene. Reading from cysteine to phenylalanine, the CDR3 counts 13 amino acids. Solely the CDR3 DNA is kept, with 39 bases framed from the first base. V and J are truncated by 0 bases and 4 bases respectively, leaving an intervening sequence of 6 bases. Ten or more counts support this clonotype. Its antigen remains undetermined. Base qualities are not at hand, and no much larger clone is one base apart. The label giving this sample's time point can be read as: pre-sensitization, week 0. This specimen's treatment or condition label, interpreted: therapeutic diphenylcyclopropenone sensitization with weekly scalp DPC. At each patch-test visit, blood was drawn before the patch test was applied. Patients were considered eligible if aged 18 to 70, diagnosed with alopecia and deemed suitable for DPC therapy, and patients were excluded if pregnant. Unfractionated whole blood was collected in Tempus Blood RNA tubes, and total RNA was extracted from that blood.

The library was obtained by RACE. TCRdb names NextSeq 500 as the instrument used. Library preparation attached unique molecular identifiers to individual cDNA molecules for quantitative, reproducible TCR counting. Each blood RNA sample was used to sequence both TCR alpha and TCR beta chains. On the study's bioinformatics: The median number of TCRs per sample was 95,638, ranging from roughly 20,000 to 690,600. The Decombinator software suite was used to annotate V, J and CDR3 in the TCR reads. To make PS versus PT1 abundance plots, every sample was subsampled to the same number of TCRs (28,000). TCRs were defined as expanded if absent before sensitization and observed at least eight times at the 2-week time point. Using fastp at Q25 and MiXCR, TCRdb reprocessed the public reads and kept productive beta chains. Rows are unified per CDR3 protein, each entry keeping the most common DNA and genes. These V and J calls originate from TCRdb's pipeline instead of the authors' own analysis. In all, the sample holds around 300,000 distinct CDR3 sequences, and about 5% of those were seen once. Jointly, the top ten make up over 7% of the sample.

This receptor was identified in a woman between 18 and 29 years old with alopecia areata. Some clones in this sample may be carry-over from other donors' samples. The chain couples TRBV7-3 to TRBJ1-1; the D gene cannot be resolved reliably. The source material was whole blood, sampled in connection with sensitization to the hapten diphenylcyclopropenone (DPC). The nucleotide sequence reads as follows: TGTGCCAGCAGCTTAACACAGCTCACTGAAGCTTTCTTT. Its coded protein is CASSLTQLTEAFF.